This T cell receptor (beta chain) was found in a study of CD8 T cells in ankylosing spondylitis. Findings and limits, study-wide: Made up of eight or nine highly homologous variants, a TCR beta motif appeared characteristic of ankylosing spondylitis blood. Clones that were linked to disease were CD8+ and were relatively rare in peripheral blood.

TCR beta libraries were made by quantitative 5'-RACE with molecular barcodes. From the 5' RACE reads, TCRdb called clonotypes with MiXCR, one entry per CDR3 protein. The table has fewer than 400,000 distinct CDR3 sequences, roughly 14% seen once. As regards this clonotype: Its antigen is as yet unknown.

CDR3 length: 15 amino acids. Looked up from germline, CDR1 is LNHDA and CDR2 is SQIVND (reference sequence). Between the trimmed V and J ends, which lost 1 base and 3 bases, there was a span of 10 bases. The sequence came from a male donor with ankylosing spondylitis or in good health (not recorded which). The chain has TRBV19 and TRBJ2-1; D is undetermined. The sequenced material came from blood, either unsorted or a sorted T cell fraction (not recorded which). The CDR3 DNA follows: TGTGCCAGTAGTATAGCCCCAGCAGTCTACAATGAGCAGTTCTTC. Translating it yields CASSIAPAVYNEQFF.